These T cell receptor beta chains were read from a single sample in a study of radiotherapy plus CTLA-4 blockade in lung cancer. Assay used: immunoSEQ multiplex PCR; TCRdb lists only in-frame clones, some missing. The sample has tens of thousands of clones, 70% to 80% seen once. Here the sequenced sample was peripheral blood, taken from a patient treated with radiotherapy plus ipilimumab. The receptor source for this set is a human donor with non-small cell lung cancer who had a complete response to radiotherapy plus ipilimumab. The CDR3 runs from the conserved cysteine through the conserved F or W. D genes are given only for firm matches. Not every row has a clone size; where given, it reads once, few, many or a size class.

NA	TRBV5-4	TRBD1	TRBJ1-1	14	TGTGCCAGCAGCTTGAGGGGGCGCGACACTGAAGCTTTCTTT	CASSLRGRDTEAFF
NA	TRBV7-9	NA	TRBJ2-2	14	TGTGCCAGCAGCTTAGACACCCTCACCGGGGAGCTGTTTTTT	CASSLDTLTGELFF
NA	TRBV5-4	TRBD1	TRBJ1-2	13	TGTGCCAGCAGCTCGGACAGGGGGAATGGCTACACCTTC	CASSSDRGNGYTF
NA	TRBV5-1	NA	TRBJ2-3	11	TGCGCCAGCAGCTCGGAAGGTACGCAGTATTTT	CASSSEGTQYF
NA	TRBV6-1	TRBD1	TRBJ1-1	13	TGTGCCAGCAGACGACAGGGTGTGACTGAAGCTTTCTTT	CASRRQGVTEAFF
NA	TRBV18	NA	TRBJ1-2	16	TGTGCCAGCTCACCAGAGGCCGCTTCGGTTAACTATGGCTACACCTTC	CASSPEAASVNYGYTF
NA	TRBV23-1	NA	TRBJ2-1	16	TGCGCCACCCTCACCGACCAACAGGGAGGCTACAATGAGCAGTTCTTC	CATLTDQQGGYNEQFF
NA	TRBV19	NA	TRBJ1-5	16	TGTGCCAGTAGTACCCTGGGGGTCCGGGTTAATCAGCCCCAGCATTTT	CASSTLGVRVNQPQHF
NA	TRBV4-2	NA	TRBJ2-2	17	TGTGCCAGCAGCCAAGAACCGACAGGACAAAACACCGGGGAGCTGTTTTTT	CASSQEPTGQNTGELFF
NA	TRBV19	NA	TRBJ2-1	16	TGTGCCAGTAGTATAACGTGGCTTACCAGCCCCAATGAGCAGTTCTTC	CASSITWLTSPNEQFF
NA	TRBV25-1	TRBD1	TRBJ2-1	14	TGTGCCAGCAGTGGGGACAGGTTTTACAATGAGCAGTTCTTC	CASSGDRFYNEQFF
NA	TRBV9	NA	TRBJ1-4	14	TGTGCCAGCAGCGTAACGGGTGGTCATGAAAAACTGTTTTTT	CASSVTGGHEKLFF
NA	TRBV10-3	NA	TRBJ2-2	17	TGTGCCATCAGTGAGTCGTGGGGTGGGCGAAGCACCGGGGAGCTGTTTTTT	CAISESWGGRSTGELFF
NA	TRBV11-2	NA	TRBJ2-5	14	TGTGCCAGCAGCTTGGCAGCAAAAGGGGAGACCCAGTACTTC	CASSLAAKGETQYF
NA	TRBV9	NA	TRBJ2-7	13	TGTGCCAGCAGCGTAGGGGTGGAATACGAGCAGTACTTC	CASSVGVEYEQYF
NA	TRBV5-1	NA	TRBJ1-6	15	TGCGCCAGCAGCTTAGGCTACAGGAGAAATTCACCCCTCCACTTT	CASSLGYRRNSPLHF
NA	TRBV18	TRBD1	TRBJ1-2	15	TGTGCCAGCTCGCCGAGGACAGGGGGCTTCGATGGCTACACCTTC	CASSPRTGGFDGYTF
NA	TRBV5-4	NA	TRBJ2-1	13	TGTGCCAGCAGCTTGTCCAGAGGGAATGAGCAGTTCTTC	CASSLSRGNEQFF
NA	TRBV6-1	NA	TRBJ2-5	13	TGTGCCAGCCCCGTTGAGGGGGGGGAGACCCAGTACTTC	CASPVEGGETQYF
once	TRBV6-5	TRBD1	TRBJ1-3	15	TGTGCCAGCAGGAGAAACAGGGGAGCGGGAAACACCATATATTTT	CASRRNRGAGNTIYF
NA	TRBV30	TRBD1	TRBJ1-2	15	TGTGCCTGGAGTACGCCCCGGACAGGCCGGAATGGCTACACCTTC	CAWSTPRTGRNGYTF
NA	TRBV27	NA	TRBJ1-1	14	TGTGCCAGCAGTTTATCGGCGGGGTACACTGAAGCTTTCTTT	CASSLSAGYTEAFF
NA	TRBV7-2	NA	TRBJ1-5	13	TGTGCCAGCCACAGGGTGAGCAATCAGCCCCAGCATTTT	CASHRVSNQPQHF
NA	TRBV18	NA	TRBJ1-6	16	TGTGCCAGCTCACCGGTACAGTTCCTCAGTGGTTCACCCCTCCACTTT	CASSPVQFLSGSPLHF
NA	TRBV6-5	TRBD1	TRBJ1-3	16	TGTGCCAGCAGTTTAGGAACAGGGGCGAAAGGAAACACCATATATTTT	CASSLGTGAKGNTIYF
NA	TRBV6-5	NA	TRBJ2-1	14	TGTGCCAGCAGTTACGAGAGGACACCGAGGGAGCAGTTCTTC	CASSYERTPREQFF
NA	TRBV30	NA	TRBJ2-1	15	TGTGCCTGGAGTGTACTCGAGCGGTCCTACAATGAGCAGTTCTTC	CAWSVLERSYNEQFF
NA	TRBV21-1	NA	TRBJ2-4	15	TGTGCCAGCAGCAAAGCGAGGTCCCCCGCCAACATTCAGTACTTC	CASSKARSPANIQYF
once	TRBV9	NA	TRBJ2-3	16	TGTGCCAGCAGCGTAGATTGGGGGGGCTTGGCAGATACGCAGTATTTT	CASSVDWGGLADTQYF